This TCR beta chain was identified during a study of blood T cell repertoires in COVID-19. Background on the study: Spain, Italy and the United States supplied samples that represented acute and convalescent COVID-19. The cDNA or gDNA used as material had been derived from T cells, B-cell-depleted T cells, or PBMCs.

Per the germline V gene, CDR1 is KGHSH and CDR2 is LQKENI. Between the trimmed V and J ends, which lost 6 bases and 4 bases, there was a span of 10 bases. This CDR3 is 13 amino acids long. Authors' methods: Amplification of reference gene primers was used by the study to estimate nucleated cell counts. Produced via immunoSEQ multiplex PCR; TCRdb's table is partial and in-frame only. That table gives V, J and clone size, and the DNA gave D and trimming. The sample includes around 120,000 clones, 80% of them seen just once. This sequence joins TRBV18 and TRBJ2-1; D is unresolved. This sequence was found in a human donor in a cohort sampled during active COVID-19. What was sequenced was peripheral blood. The CDR3 DNA reads as TGTGCCAGCTCCCGTGAGTTGTACAATGAGCAGTTCTTC. Translating gives CASSRELYNEQFF.